This T cell receptor beta chain was captured by sequencing in a study of Ad26.COV2.S vaccination and SARS-CoV-2 variants (dated by TCRdb to the early 2020s). For context, the study as a whole: Vaccine-arm donors were drawn from COV1001, a multicentre, randomized, double-blind, placebo-controlled phase I-IIa trial of Ad26.COV2.S in healthy adults. Dosing of Ad26.COV2.S was intramuscular, at either 5x10^10 or 1x10^11 viral particles, delivered as one shot or as two shots spaced 56 days apart. Sequencing of the TCRbeta repertoire served to evaluate the specificity and breadth of SARS-CoV-2-reactive T cell receptors following Ad26.COV2.S vaccination. The TCR-sequenced set comprised around 30 samples: around 20 Ad26.COV2.S vaccine recipients, 5 placebo recipients and 8 SARS-CoV-2 convalescent individuals. Participants in the trial were split at random into five groups of five each, receiving low-dose or high-dose Ad26.COV2.S once or twice, or else placebo on both occasions. Blinding of investigators to trial group allocation was maintained during experiments and outcome assessment.

Relative to germline, V is 2 bases shorter and J is 0 bases shorter, with 14 bases between their ends. Measured from the cysteine to the phenylalanine, the CDR3 is 18 residues long. Solely the CDR3 DNA is kept, with 54 bases framed from the first base. CDR1 and CDR2 are drawn from the germline V gene (reference sequence): LNHDA, SQIVND. Regarding this clone: The clone's antigen remains unknown. No quality values exist for individual bases; no much larger clone is one base distant.

The investigation overall reported the following: Spike-specific TCR breadth was higher in Ad26.COV2.S recipients than in placebo recipients (P = 0.0014). It was noted by the authors that total T cell responses may have been underestimated by the TCR breadth and depth analyses. The study lacked the statistical power to compare responses across vaccine doses or regimens. Comparable non-spike TCR breadth was observed between vaccine and placebo recipients, consistent with only spike being contained in the vaccine. After vaccination, spike-specific CD8+ and CD4+ T cell responses were reported to show substantial breadth.

The treatment or condition label on this specimen signifies: some 19 received Ad26.COV2.S at low or high dose, single or two shots; about 5 received placebo; per-sample allocation not given. For vaccine and placebo recipients, repertoires were sequenced using samples collected on day 63 after the first injection. Cohort 1b enrolled about two dozen adults aged 18-55 years at a single site in Boston, USA, between 29 July and 7 August 2020. Ad26.COV2.S was a replication-incompetent adenovirus type 26 vector expressing a prefusion-stabilized SARS-CoV-2 spike protein from the original Wuhan strain. TCRbeta CDR3 regions were sequenced with the immunoSEQ Assay. After extraction, genomic DNA underwent amplification by bias-controlled multiplex PCR, followed by high-throughput sequencing. Per the original workflow: To quantify the absolute abundance of every unique TCRbeta CDR3 region, sequences were collapsed and filtered. T cell fraction was estimated by normalization of TCRbeta template counts to usable DNA, with usable DNA being measured through amplification of reference genes present in all nucleated cells. Repertoire TCRs were annotated as SARS-CoV-2-specific by exact matching of V gene, CDR3 amino acid sequence and J gene to a known reactive TCR set. The reference SARS-CoV-2 TCR set was derived from MIRA and filtered for enrichment in COVID-19-positive ImmuneCODE repertoires, a step that removed public or cross-reactive TCRs. Drawing on the MIRA antigens, annotated TCRs were analysed further at the level of specific ORF or position within ORF. Breadth was defined as the number of annotated unique rearrangements divided by the total number of unique productive rearrangements, and depth was defined as the summed frequency of the annotated unique rearrangements. Two-sided Wilcoxon rank-sum tests were used to compare TCR breadth between groups. TCRdb's version of the immuneACCESS table is confined to in-frame rearrangements and falls short of the full clone set. An unresolved V gene accounts for under half of the shortfall where checked; the remainder is of unknown origin. Clone size and V and J calls were adopted from that table, with D and trimming inferred from the DNA. In all, the sample holds about 350,000 clones, and roughly 84% of those were seen once. The biggest ten clones account for about 3.3% of the sample.

Sequences were derived from peripheral blood, sampled in a trial of Ad26.COV2.S vaccine versus placebo. Recombination joined TRBV19 with TRBJ2-6, with a tentative D gene TRBD1 over 7 matching bases. This clonotype originated in a person between 18 and 65 years old who received the Ad26.COV2.S COVID-19 vaccine or a placebo. The DNA sequence reads TGTGCCAGTAGTATATGGGGGCAGGGGGGCTCTGGGGCCAACGTCCTGACTTTC. This gives the protein CASSIWGQGGSGANVLTF.